Presented here are 14 T cell receptor beta chains from one specimen sequenced in a study of OX40 agonist ivuxolimab in advanced cancers. This table comes from immunoSEQ multiplex PCR, and its TCRdb copy is limited to in-frame clones, with some not included. The table has approximately 60,000 clones, about four fifths seen once; the top ten hold roughly 30%. Sample: CD4+ or CD8+ T cells sorted from blood, taken in a trial of the OX40 agonist ivuxolimab. Receptors originate from an adult with an advanced solid tumor such as melanoma, head and neck, liver or kidney cancer.

The chain recombines TRBV19 with TRBJ1-1, with no clear D. The ends were cut back, 3 bases at V and 1 base at J, with 6 bases in the middle. Germline CDR1 LNHDA, CDR2 SQIVND (reference sequence). This CDR3 has 13 residues. The CDR3 DNA sequence: TGTGCCAGTAGTATTGCCAGGAACACTGAAGCTTTCTTT. It yields the protein CASSIARNTEAFF.

V usage is TRBV5-4 and J usage is TRBJ2-7; D remains ambiguous. Trimming left V 5 bases short and J 4 bases short, with 19 bases between. This CDR3 comprises 15 residues. Germline CDR1 and CDR2: SGHNT and YYREEE (reference sequence). This CDR3 is CASSLSLGYGYEQYF. CDR3 DNA: TGTGCCAGCAGTTTGTCCTTGGGGTACGGGTACGAGCAGTACTTC.

This chain links TRBV5-1 with TRBJ2-5; 7 positions agree with TRBD1. Germline-derived CDR1 and CDR2 are SGHRS and YFSETQ. J was trimmed by 5 bases and V by 4 bases; bases with no gene match: 8. The length of the CDR3 is 14 residues. The CDR3 here is CASSQGQERETQYF. DNA of the CDR3: TGCGCCAGCAGCCAAGGACAGGAGCGGGAGACCCAGTACTTC.

This chain joins TRBV6-6 and TRBJ1-1; D is unclear. Trimming shortened V by 0 bases and J by 0 bases, and 11 bases separated the two germline ends. CDR3 size: 16 residues. The germline V gene encodes CDR1 MNHNY and CDR2 SVGAGI (reference sequence). The DNA of the CDR3 is TGTGCCAGCAGTTACTCGATTACGGGAATGAACACTGAAGCTTTCTTT. It yields the protein CASSYSITGMNTEAFF.

This chain joins TRBV25-1 and TRBJ1-2; D possibly corresponds to TRBD1 (5 bases). This CDR3 spans 11 amino acids. The germline V gene encodes CDR1 MGHDK and CDR2 SYGVNS. Trimming stripped 1 base from V and 10 bases from J, with 7 bases between. The CDR3 protein is CASSELGDYTF. The CDR3 bases are TGTGCCAGCAGTGAATTAGGGGACTACACCTTC.

The gene calls are TRBV11-2 and TRBJ1-4; D call uncertain. This CDR3 region has 14 residues. Germline V lookup: CDR1 SGHAT, CDR2 FQNNGV. Trimming removed 5 bases at V and 5 bases at J, with 12 bases between. CDR3 amino acids: CASSQVRGNEKLFF. The DNA of the CDR3 is TGTGCCAGCAGCCAAGTCAGAGGCAATGAAAAACTGTTTTTT.

The chain links TRBV29-1 to TRBJ1-1; TRBD1 matches 8 bases. The length of the CDR3 is 16 residues. V lost 6 bases to trimming and J lost 3 bases; unmatched junction nucleotides: 15. Germline lookup yields CDR1 SQVTM and CDR2 ANQGSEA. The CDR3: CSVRYPMDRADTEAFF. The CDR3 DNA is TGCAGCGTACGATATCCTATGGACAGGGCGGACACTGAAGCTTTCTTT.

The rearrangement links TRBV2 to TRBJ1-1; D not certain. Germline V gene lookup returns CDR1 SNHLY and CDR2 FYNNEI. With 6 bases removed from V and 2 bases from J, the gap between germline ends came to 10 bases. The CDR3 has 13 amino acids. This CDR3 is CASRSTLNTEAFF. As DNA, the CDR3 is TGTGCCAGCAGGTCGACACTCAACACTGAAGCTTTCTTT.

This clone was seen just once. This chain links TRBV19 with TRBJ1-1; 7 bases align to TRBD1. This CDR3 contains 17 residues. Losses at the gene ends were 0 bases for V and 4 bases for J; bases not matched to a gene: 11. The germline gives CDR1 LNHDA, CDR2 SQIVND (reference sequence). The CDR3 coding sequence is TGTGCCAGTAGTATAGATCGGGACAGCCAAGCGGGCACTGAAGCTTTCTTT. Encoded protein: CASSIDRDSQAGTEAFF. Drawing the rest from reference TRBV19 and TRBJ1-1, the complete variable domain is DGGITQSPKYLFRKEGQNVTLSCEQNLNHDAMYWYRQDPGQGLRLIYYSQIVNDFQKGDIAEGYSVSREKKESFPLTVTSAQKNPTAFYLCASSIDRDSQAGTEAFFGQGTRLTVV.

The V and J genes are TRBV7-2 and TRBJ2-2, with D uncertain. The V end was cut by 6 bases, the J end by 0 bases, with 5 bases between. The CDR3 runs to 13 residues. CDR1 is SGHTA and CDR2 is FQGNSA in the germline V gene. Written as DNA, the CDR3 is TGTGCCAGCAGATTCGCGAACACCGGGGAGCTGTTTTTT. Amino acid sequence: CASRFANTGELFF. Full variable domain (remainder filled in from reference TRBV7-2 and TRBJ2-2): GAGVSQSPSNKVTEKGKDVELRCDPISGHTALYWYRQSLGQGLEFLIYFQGNSAPDKSGLPSDRFSAERTGGSVSTLTIQRTQQEDSAVYLCASRFANTGELFFGEGSRLTVL.

This chain connects TRBV6-1 to TRBJ1-5, with TRBD1 matching 7 bases. Trimming cost V 1 base and J 9 bases; bases outside gene matches: 9. The germline CDR1 and CDR2 sequences are MNHNS and SASEGT. This CDR3 region has 15 residues. The CDR3 nucleotides are TGTGCCAGCAGTGAAGTTCCACAGGGGATCCGGCCCCAGCATTTT. This gives the protein CASSEVPQGIRPQHF.

This chain uses TRBV28 with TRBJ1-4; tentatively, D is TRBD1 (6 bases). Germline V lookup: CDR1 MDHEN, CDR2 SYDVKM. This CDR3 has 13 residues. V lost 2 bases and J 7 bases, leaving 8 bases between the germline ends. Here the CDR3 reads CASSLNRAEKLFF. CDR3 bases: TGTGCCAGCAGTTTAAACAGGGCTGAAAAACTGTTTTTT. Full variable domain (remainder filled in from reference TRBV28 and TRBJ1-4): DVKVTQSSRYLVKRTGEKVFLECVQDMDHENMFWYRQDPGLGLRLIYFSYDVKMKEKGDIPEGYSVSREKKERFSLILESASTNQTSMYLCASSLNRAEKLFFGSGTQLSVL.

This chain uses TRBV19 with TRBJ2-3; 7 bases agree with TRBD2. V shed 5 bases and J 0 bases; nucleotides not matched to a gene: 5. The germline V gene encodes CDR1 LNHDA and CDR2 SQIVND (reference sequence). The CDR3 is 15 amino acids. The CDR3 spells CASSSPSGSTDTQYF. In DNA, the CDR3 is TGTGCCAGTAGTTCCCCTAGCGGTAGCACAGATACGCAGTATTTT. Variable domain in full (rest from reference TRBV19 and TRBJ2-3): DGGITQSPKYLFRKEGQNVTLSCEQNLNHDAMYWYRQDPGQGLRLIYYSQIVNDFQKGDIAEGYSVSREKKESFPLTVTSAQKNPTAFYLCASSSPSGSTDTQYFGPGTRLTVL.

This clone came up once. This chain links TRBV18 with TRBJ2-1; D is perhaps TRBD1 (6 bases). This CDR3 contains 17 residues. Trimming took off 3 bases at V and 5 bases at J, with 20 bases between the two ends. Germline CDR1 reads KGHSH; CDR2 reads LQKENI. In DNA form, the CDR3 reads TGTGCCAGCTCACCCTCGCGGGTCGTCACAGGGAACAATGAGCAGTTCTTC. It encodes CASSPSRVVTGNNEQFF.